This T cell receptor (beta chain) is from a study of blood T cell repertoires in COVID-19. Study in general: The study drew acute and convalescent COVID-19 samples from the United States, Italy and Spain.

V lost 5 bases, J lost 10 bases, and 1 base stayed unmatched. Germline values: CDR1 LNHDA, CDR2 SQIVND (reference sequence). The CDR3 is made up of 11 amino acids. Per the original data handling: From reference gene primer amplification, estimates of nucleated cell counts were derived. TCRdb keeps only in-frame clones here, not all; method: immunoSEQ multiplex PCR. From that table come the V and J calls and clone size; the DNA was used to work out D and trimming. The table lists some 50,000 clones, more than 65% of them singletons, with roughly 8.8% in the top ten. Sequencing input: peripheral blood. J is TRBJ2-1 and V is TRBV19, with 8 bases identical to TRBD1. This TCR was recovered from a woman aged 70-85 years with acute or convalescent COVID-19. The CDR3 spells CASSRTGEQFF. In DNA form, the CDR3 reads TGTGCCAGTAGTCGGACAGGGGAGCAGTTCTTC.